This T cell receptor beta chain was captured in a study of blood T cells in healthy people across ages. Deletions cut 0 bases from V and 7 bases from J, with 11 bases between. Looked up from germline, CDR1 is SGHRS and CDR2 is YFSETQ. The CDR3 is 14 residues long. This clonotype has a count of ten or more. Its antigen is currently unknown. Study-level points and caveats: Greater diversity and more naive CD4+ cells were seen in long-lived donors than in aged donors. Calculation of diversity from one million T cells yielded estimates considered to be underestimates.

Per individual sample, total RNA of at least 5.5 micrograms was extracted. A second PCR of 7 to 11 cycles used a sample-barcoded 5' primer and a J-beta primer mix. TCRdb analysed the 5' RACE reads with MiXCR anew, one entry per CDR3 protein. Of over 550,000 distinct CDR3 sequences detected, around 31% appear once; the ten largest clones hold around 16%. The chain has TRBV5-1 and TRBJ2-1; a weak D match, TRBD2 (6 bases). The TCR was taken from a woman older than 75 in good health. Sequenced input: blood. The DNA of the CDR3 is TGCGCCAGCAGCTTGGCTCGGCGGGATAATGAGCAGTTCTTC. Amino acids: CASSLARRDNEQFF.